The clone carrying this T cell receptor (beta chain) was seen a single time. This CDR3 spans 12 amino acids. V lost 5 bases and J 6 bases, leaving 11 bases between the germline ends. The germline V gene has CDR1 SEHNR and CDR2 FQNEAQ (reference sequence). Original analysis: Using reference gene primer amplification, nucleated cell counts were estimated. Sequencing used immunoSEQ multiplex PCR; TCRdb keeps in-frame clones, though not all of them. For V, J and clone size, that table is used; D and trimming come from the DNA. The sample contains tens of thousands of clones, around nine tenths of which appear only once. This record belongs to a study of blood T cell repertoires in COVID-19.

The chain couples TRBV7-9 to TRBJ2-7; no firm D call. This receptor was identified in a human donor in a cohort sampled during active COVID-19. Sequencing used peripheral blood. CDR3 protein: CASSPGIGEQYF. DNA of the CDR3: TGTGCCAGCAGCCCAGGTATTGGCGAGCAGTACTTC.